The 25 T cell receptor beta chains below all came from one sample that was sequenced in a study of OX40 agonist ivuxolimab in advanced cancers. Sequencing used immunoSEQ multiplex PCR; TCRdb keeps in-frame clones, though not all of them. The repertoire consists of 37,000 or so clones, with roughly nine tenths occurring once and the leading ten covering around a fifth. The input for sequencing was CD4+ or CD8+ T cells sorted from blood, taken in a trial of the OX40 agonist ivuxolimab. The receptors derive from an adult with an advanced solid tumor such as melanoma, head and neck, liver or kidney cancer.

The gene calls are TRBV5-6 and TRBJ2-7; D ambiguous. CDR1 and CDR2 (germline): SGHDT, YYEEEE. The V gene lost 2 bases and the J gene lost 2 bases, with 8 bases spanning the gap. CDR3 size: 13 residues. In DNA form, the CDR3 reads TGTGCCAGCAGCTTAGGCAGAACCTACGAGCAGTACTTC. Its translation is CASSLGRTYEQYF.

V usage is TRBV4-3 and J usage is TRBJ2-1; 11 nucleotides align to TRBD2. This CDR3 contains 14 residues. With V trimmed by 5 bases and J by 8 bases, 5 bases remained unmatched. Germline V lookup: CDR1 LGHNA, CDR2 YSLEER. Here the CDR3 DNA reads TGCGCCAGCAGCTATAGCGGGGGGGCCGATGAGCAGTTCTTC. This sequence encodes CASSYSGGADEQFF.

This clone was found a few times. The same CDR3 also results from other DNA sequences found in this sample. This chain joins TRBV19 and TRBJ2-7, with D possibly being TRBD1 (5 bases). Germline V gives CDR1 LNHDA, CDR2 SQIVND (reference sequence). This CDR3 has 13 amino acids. V was clipped by 5 bases and J by 3 bases, with 11 bases between them. CDR3 amino acids: CASSLDSNYEQYF. CDR3 bases: TGTGCCAGTAGTCTTGACAGTAACTACGAGCAGTACTTC.

The chain couples TRBV7-9 to TRBJ2-1; D gene uncertain. V lost 2 bases to trimming and J lost 2 bases, with 7 bases between them. Germline CDR1 reads SEHNR; CDR2 reads FQNEAQ (reference sequence). The CDR3 spans 14 residues. The CDR3 protein is CASSLSPTYNEQFF. CDR3 nucleotides: TGTGCCAGCAGCTTAAGTCCTACCTACAATGAGCAGTTCTTC.

This clone was detected only a few times. The V and J genes are TRBV19 and TRBJ2-5; 7 nucleotides align to TRBD1. Germline CDR1 LNHDA, CDR2 SQIVND (reference sequence). This CDR3 has 10 residues. Germline trimming cut 9 bases from V and 5 bases from J; bases unmatched to any gene: 0. The CDR3 reads CARQGETQYF. In DNA form, the CDR3 reads TGTGCCAGACAGGGGGAGACCCAGTACTTC.

This sequence joins TRBV2 and TRBJ2-5; D may be TRBD1 or TRBD2 (6 bases each). The DNA end is more similar to TRBJ2-7, so the J call may be wrong. CDR1 is SNHLY, CDR2 FYNNEI, per germline. The CDR3 is made up of 15 amino acids. CDR3 sequence (DNA): TGTGCCACTACTGGGGAAGGGGGGCAGCCCTACGAGCAGTACTTC. Amino acids: CATTGEGGQPYEQYF.

This clone was seen only a few times. The gene calls are TRBV5-6 and TRBJ1-1; weak D call: TRBD1 (5 bases). The CDR3 has 11 residues. The V gene lost 10 bases and the J gene lost 7 bases, with 14 bases spanning the gap. The germline V gene has CDR1 SGHDT and CDR2 YYEEEE. In DNA form, the CDR3 reads TGTGCCTCGCACGAAGGGGTTGAAGCTTTCTTT. Translating it yields CASHEGVEAFF.

The chain employs TRBV5-6 and TRBJ2-7; D is perhaps TRBD1 or TRBD2 (5 bases each). With 2 bases removed from V and 2 bases from J, the gap between germline ends came to 11 bases. The CDR3 is 14 amino acids. Germline-derived CDR1 and CDR2 are SGHDT and YYEEEE. In DNA form, the CDR3 reads TGTGCCAGCAGCTTCTGGGACCGAGCCTACGAGCAGTACTTC. Protein product: CASSFWDRAYEQYF.

The rearrangement links TRBV7-2 to TRBJ2-7; D might be TRBD1 or TRBD2, each matching 5 bases. Deletions cut 5 bases from V and 9 bases from J, with 32 bases between. The CDR3 has 18 residues. The germline V gene encodes CDR1 SGHTA and CDR2 FQGNSA. The CDR3 here is CASSQARGAAMFVPGQYF. The CDR3 coding sequence is TGTGCCAGCAGCCAAGCACGGGGCGCAGCTATGTTCGTTCCTGGGCAGTACTTC. The full variable domain, rest sourced from reference TRBV7-2 and TRBJ2-7, is GAGVSQSPSNKVTEKGKDVELRCDPISGHTALYWYRQSLGQGLEFLIYFQGNSAPDKSGLPSDRFSAERTGGSVSTLTIQRTQQEDSAVYLCASSQARGAAMFVPGQYFGPGTRLTVT.

The chain links TRBV7-6 to TRBJ1-1; possible D gene TRBD1, 5 bases. Looked up from germline, CDR1 is SGHVS and CDR2 is FNYEAQ. The V end lost 1 base, the J end lost 5 bases, and 11 bases lay between the germline ends. The CDR3 is 14 amino acids. The CDR3 DNA follows: TGTGCCAGCAGCTTAGGGGACGGAAGGACTGAAGCTTTCTTT. Translating gives CASSLGDGRTEAFF.

The chain joins TRBV7-9 to TRBJ2-5; D is unresolved. Judging by the DNA end, TRBJ2-7 fits better; the J call may be wrong. The CDR3 spans 14 residues. Germline V CDR1 and CDR2: SEHNR, FQNEAQ (reference sequence). Written as DNA, the CDR3 is TGTGCCAGCAGCTTAGAAGTTGGTCGGGACGAGCAGTACTTC. As protein: CASSLEVGRDEQYF.

This rearrangement joins TRBV27 to TRBJ2-5, with TRBD2 identical over 14 bases. This CDR3 is 16 amino acids long. The V gene end was trimmed by 6 bases and the J gene end by 4 bases; junction bases not matched to a gene: 7. The V gene's germline CDR1 is MNHEY and CDR2 SMNVEV (reference sequence). CDR3 coding DNA: TGTGCCAGCAGCCCCTTCGGACTAGCGGGGGGAGAGACCCAGTACTTC. Translation: CASSPFGLAGGETQYF.

This sequence joins TRBV4-1 and TRBJ2-7; 9 bases agree with TRBD1. V lost 4 bases, J lost 2 bases, and 9 bases stayed unmatched. Germline CDR1 is MGHRA and CDR2 is YSYEKL. This CDR3 is 16 amino acids long. CDR3 bases: TGCGCCAGCAGCCCCTGGACAGGGGAATACACCTACGAGCAGTACTTC. Its protein is CASSPWTGEYTYEQYF.

This clone was observed a few times. J is TRBJ1-6 and V is TRBV4-2; D might be TRBD1 (5 bases). The CDR3 extends over 17 amino acids. CDR1 LGHNA and CDR2 YNFKEQ come from the germline V gene. V was pared by 4 bases and J by 7 bases, with 20 bases between. CDR3 in DNA: TGTGCCAGCAGCCCCTACTCTGATCAGGGTATGAATTCACCCCTCCACTTT. As protein: CASSPYSDQGMNSPLHF.

CDR3 nucleotides: TGTGCCAGCAGCTTAGGACAGGGGCTAAACACCGGGGAGCTGTTTTTT. Translation: CASSLGQGLNTGELFF. The rearrangement joins TRBV7-9 to TRBJ2-2; 8 nucleotides agree with TRBD1. The CDR3 has 16 residues. The V gene's germline CDR1 is SEHNR and CDR2 FQNEAQ (reference sequence). Trimming cost V 1 base and J 2 bases; bases outside gene matches: 3.

The gene calls are TRBV9 and TRBJ2-1; D gene unclear. CDR3 length: 15 residues. V was shortened by 0 bases and J by 0 bases, with 7 bases between the two germline ends. Germline V gene data show CDR1 as SGDLS and CDR2 as YYNGEE. In nucleotides, the CDR3 is TGTGCCAGCAGCGTAGGCTTTAGCTCCTACAATGAGCAGTTCTTC. This sequence encodes CASSVGFSSYNEQFF.

V is TRBV4-1 and J is TRBJ1-2; D is undetermined. Germline V gene data show CDR1 as MGHRA and CDR2 as YSYEKL. This CDR3 has 11 residues. V was clipped by 10 bases and J by 8 bases, with 14 bases between them. The CDR3 is CATQEYGGYTF. DNA for the CDR3: TGCGCCACCCAAGAGTACGGGGGCTACACCTTC.

This clone was counted a few times. CDR3 sequence (DNA): TGTGCTAGTAGGGTGAACACTGAAGCTTTCTTT. Its translation is CASRVNTEAFF. V is TRBV12-5 and J is TRBJ1-1; D not certain. V dropped 8 bases and J dropped 0 bases, with 4 bases sitting between them. Germline values: CDR1 LGHNT, CDR2 FRNRAP. This CDR3 contains 11 residues.

This rearrangement joins TRBV27 to TRBJ2-1, with TRBD1 as a possible D gene (5 bases). CDR1 and CDR2 from the germline V gene are MNHEY and SMNVEV (reference sequence). CDR3 length equals 15 residues. V was shortened by 4 bases and J by 2 bases, with 12 bases between the two germline ends. In DNA, the CDR3 is TGTGCCAGCAGTTCTGGGGCAGGTCCCTACAATGAGCAGTTCTTC. Protein sequence: CASSSGAGPYNEQFF.

The V and J genes are TRBV7-2 and TRBJ1-1, with D hard to call. The CDR3 has 13 amino acids. In germline, CDR1 is SGHTA, CDR2 FQGNSA. The V gene lost 5 bases and the J gene lost 4 bases, with 11 bases spanning the gap. The CDR3 region has the DNA TGTGCCAGCAGCGGTGCGAGTGGCACTGAAGCTTTCTTT. Translating it yields CASSGASGTEAFF. The whole variable domain, filled in from reference TRBV7-2 and TRBJ1-1, reads GAGVSQSPSNKVTEKGKDVELRCDPISGHTALYWYRQSLGQGLEFLIYFQGNSAPDKSGLPSDRFSAERTGGSVSTLTIQRTQQEDSAVYLCASSGASGTEAFFGQGTRLTVV.

This clone was detected a few times. The V call is TRBV10-3, the J call TRBJ1-2; 8 bases align to TRBD1. Germline V gene sequence: CDR1 ENHRY, CDR2 SYGVKD. CDR3 size: 12 residues. Losses at the gene ends were 6 bases for V and 6 bases for J; bases not matched to a gene: 3. The CDR3 DNA is TGTGCCATCAGAGAGACAGGGGATGGCTACACCTTC. Amino acids: CAIRETGDGYTF.

This clone occurred once. The V gene is TRBV9, the J gene TRBJ2-7, with a weak D call TRBD1 (6 bases). The V gene's germline CDR1 is SGDLS and CDR2 YYNGEE. The length of the CDR3 is 15 residues. V lost 0 bases and J lost 2, with 12 bases in between. CDR3: CASSVGGQSAYEQYF. The CDR3 region has the DNA TGTGCCAGCAGCGTAGGCGGACAGAGTGCCTACGAGCAGTACTTC.

As DNA, the CDR3 is TGCGCCAGCAGCCAAGATCCTACGGAGGGCAGCCAAGCTTTCTTT. Protein sequence: CASSQDPTEGSQAFF. V gene TRBV4-1 combines with J gene TRBJ1-1; no definite D call. Germline V gene lookup returns CDR1 MGHRA and CDR2 YSYEKL. V lost 0 bases, J lost 9 bases, and 17 bases lay in between. The CDR3 is 15 residues long.

The V gene is TRBV7-9, the J gene TRBJ2-2; 8 bases align to TRBD2. The CDR3 is 15 residues long. V was clipped by 5 bases and J by 6 bases; unmatched bases: 8. Per germline, CDR1 SEHNR and CDR2 FQNEAQ (reference sequence). For the CDR3, the DNA is TGTGCCAGCAGCCCCCGCGTCGGGGGGGCCGGGGAGCTGTTTTTT. It is translated as CASSPRVGGAGELFF.

The V and J genes are TRBV15 and TRBJ1-5; D not resolved. V dropped 9 bases and J dropped 0 bases, with 12 bases sitting between them. Looked up from germline, CDR1 is LNHNV and CDR2 is YYDKDF (reference sequence). CDR3 length: 14 residues. The CDR3 nucleotides are TGTGCCACATCCGGTCTTTATAGCAATCAGCCCCAGCATTTT. Protein product: CATSGLYSNQPQHF.